The T cell receptor beta chain under discussion was sequenced for a study of T cell repertoires in cytomegalovirus infection. For the study at large: Selection of CMV epitopes for the study included recently identified HLA-C-restricted and well-studied HLA-B-restricted ones.

From the reads, TCRdb called clonotypes with MiXCR, one entry per CDR3 protein. This sample has roughly 340,000 distinct CDR3 sequences; about 28% occur once, and the top ten carry 20%. Study results and caveats: Clonotype analysis showed dominance of the ex vivo response by HLA-C-restricted CMV-specific TCR beta clonotypes.

Germline lookup yields CDR1 SNHLY and CDR2 FYNNEI. The V and J ends lost 5 bases and 5 bases, in that order; junction bases with no gene match: 10. There are 17 residues in the CDR3. With respect to this clonotype: Its antigen is not identified.

This material consisted of cultured PBMCs, taken from culture after CMV antigen stimulation. The sequence was collected from a human donor in good health (CMV status not recorded). Some clones in this sample may be carry-over from other donors' samples. The chain is built from TRBV2 and TRBJ2-1, with 12 nucleotides matching TRBD2. The CDR3 DNA reads TGTGCCAGCAGTAAACTAGCGGGGGGCCTAGTTCACAATGAGCAGTTCTTC. Translating gives CASSKLAGGLVHNEQFF.